This TCR beta chain was obtained from a study of vaccination and CD4 T cells after COVID-19. Study background: Post-COVID samples had a sampling time that fell a median approximately 93 days after diagnosis (range 35 to 161).

Whole-study results and caveats: With convalescent patients, a median about 87% of reactive clones emerged solely after vaccination. In median terms, SARS-CoV-2-reactive clonotypes went from about 20 to 38, a nonsignificant rise.

This CDR3 region has 12 residues. Germline CDR1 is SQVTM and CDR2 is ANQGSEA. Trimming removed 6 bases from V and 1 base from J, with 9 bases in between. This clonotype came up a few times. The target antigen is unknown. Sequencing of cultured CD4+ T cell DNA used the Oncomine TCR Beta short-read assay. Using its own MiXCR run on the PCR reads, TCRdb lists one record per CDR3 protein. The table shows 20,000 or so distinct CDR3 sequences, with about 50% occurring only once. The sample's treatment: approximately 11-day PBMC culture with coronavirus spike peptide pools or control peptides (ViraFEST assay). Positive PCR tests came between March and December 2020, ahead of the US Alpha, Beta and Delta variants.

The chain has TRBV29-1 and TRBJ1-1, with a tentative D call TRBD1 (5 bases). Source: CD4+ T cells from blood, cultured in vitro, taken after SARS-CoV-2 vaccination. This sequence originates from a human donor who had recovered from COVID-19. The CDR3 nucleotides are TGCAGCGTCTCCGACAGGAACACTGAAGCTTTCTTT. Protein: CSVSDRNTEAFF.